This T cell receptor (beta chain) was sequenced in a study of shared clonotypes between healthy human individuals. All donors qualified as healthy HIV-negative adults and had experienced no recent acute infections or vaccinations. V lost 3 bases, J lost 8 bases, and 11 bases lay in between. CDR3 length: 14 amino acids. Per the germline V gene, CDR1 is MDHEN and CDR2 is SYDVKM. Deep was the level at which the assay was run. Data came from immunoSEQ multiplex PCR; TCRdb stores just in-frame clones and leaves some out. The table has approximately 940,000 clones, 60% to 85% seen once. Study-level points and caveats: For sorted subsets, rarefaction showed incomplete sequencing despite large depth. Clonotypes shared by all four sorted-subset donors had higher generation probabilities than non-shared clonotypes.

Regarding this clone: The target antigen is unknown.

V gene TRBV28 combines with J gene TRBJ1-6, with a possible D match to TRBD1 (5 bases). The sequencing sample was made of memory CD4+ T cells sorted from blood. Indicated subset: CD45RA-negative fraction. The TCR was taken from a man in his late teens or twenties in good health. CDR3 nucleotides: TGTGCCAGCAGTTTTGGGGCCCGCGATTCACCCCTCCACTTT. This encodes CASSFGARDSPLHF.